The clone carrying this T cell receptor beta chain was counted between two and nine times. This entry is derived from a study of blood T cell repertoires in COVID-19. The table came from immunoSEQ multiplex PCR; TCRdb's copy has only in-frame clones and leaves some out. The sample records 350,000 to 450,000 clones, 85% being singletons. V lost 1 base and J lost 7, with 13 bases in between. CDR3 length: 14 amino acids. Per the germline V gene, CDR1 is MGHRA and CDR2 is YSYEKL. The rearrangement uses TRBV4-1 and TRBJ2-5; D gene unclear. The receptor comes from a woman aged 18 to 35 with acute or convalescent COVID-19. Sequenced material: peripheral blood. The chain's CDR3 is CASSQVVGLGTQYF. CDR3 sequence (DNA): TGCGCCAGCAGCCAAGTGGTGGGCCTTGGGACCCAGTACTTC.